This T cell receptor beta chain was recorded in a study of blood T cell repertoires in COVID-19. Study at large: T cells, B-cell-depleted T cells, or PBMCs supplied cDNA or gDNA.

J gave up 10 bases and V 4 bases, and 8 bases lay outside the gene matches. The CDR3 has 14 residues. The germline V gene has CDR1 LGHNA and CDR2 YNFKEQ. Original processing methods: Nucleated cell counts were estimated from reference gene primer amplification. The data were produced by immunoSEQ multiplex PCR, yet TCRdb's version contains in-frame clones alone and is incomplete. V and J calls and clone size are those listed in that table; D and trimming were worked out from the DNA. The sample shows over 150,000 clones, roughly nine tenths of them seen only once. Sequencing was performed on peripheral blood. The receptor comes from a man aged 45-65 years with acute or convalescent COVID-19. V usage is TRBV4-2 and J usage is TRBJ1-5; 9 bases agree with TRBD1. The CDR3 DNA reads TGTGCCAGCAGCCCGACCCCGGGACAGGGACCCCAGCATTTT. It is translated as CASSPTPGQGPQHF.